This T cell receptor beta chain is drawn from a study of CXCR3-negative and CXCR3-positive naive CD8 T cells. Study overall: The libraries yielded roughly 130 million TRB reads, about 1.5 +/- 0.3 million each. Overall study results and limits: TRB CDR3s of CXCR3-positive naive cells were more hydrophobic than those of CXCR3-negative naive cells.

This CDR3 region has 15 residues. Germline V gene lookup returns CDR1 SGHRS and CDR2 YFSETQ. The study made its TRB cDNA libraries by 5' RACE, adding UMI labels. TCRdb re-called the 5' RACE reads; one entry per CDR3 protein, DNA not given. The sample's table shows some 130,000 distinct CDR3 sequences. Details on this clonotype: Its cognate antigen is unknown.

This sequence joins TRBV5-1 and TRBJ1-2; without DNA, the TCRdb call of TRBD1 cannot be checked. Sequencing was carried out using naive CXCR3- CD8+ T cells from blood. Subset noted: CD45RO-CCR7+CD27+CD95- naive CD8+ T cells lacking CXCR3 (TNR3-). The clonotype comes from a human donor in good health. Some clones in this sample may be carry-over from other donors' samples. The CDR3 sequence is CASSLRPNLNYGYTF. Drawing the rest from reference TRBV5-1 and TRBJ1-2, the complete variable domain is KAGVTQTPRYLIKTRGQQVTLSCSPISGHRSVSWYQQTPGQGLQFLFEYFSETQRNKGNFPGRFSGRQFSNSRSEMNVSTLELGDSALYLCASSLRPNLNYGYTFGSGTRLTVV.